The text below deals with one T cell receptor beta chain. This clonotype was found a few times. Its specific antigen is unknown. No clone much larger than this one lies a single base away; base qualities are absent. The library was prepared using 5' RACE. Sequencing was carried out with an Illumina HiSeq 2500. A second PCR of about 6 to 11 cycles was performed with a sample-barcoded 5' primer and a J-beta primer mix. A template-switch 5' adaptor carrying 12 random nucleotides introduced a unique molecular identifier onto each TCR beta cDNA molecule. At least 2.5 million CDR3-containing paired-end reads were obtained from each sample. All of the RNA was converted into first-strand cDNA using the Mint cDNA synthesis kit, with a TRBC-specific oligonucleotide serving as the primer. All cDNA was treated with uracil-DNA glycosylase and then went through a first 18-cycle PCR with the universal primers M1SS and BC2_uni_R. The original pipeline was this. For normalization, 1 million high-quality reads were randomly selected from each sample, with every read carrying a distinct molecular identifier. Reads sharing molecular identifiers were discarded rather than binned into consensus sequences. MiTCR, run with a Q25 quality threshold and the strictest error-elimination algorithm, handled CDR3 identification, clonotype clustering and error correction. A nonparametric unseen species model with Euler transformation was used to estimate lower-bound total TCR beta diversity. Using fastp at Q25 and MiXCR, TCRdb reprocessed the public reads and kept productive beta chains. Rows are unified per CDR3 protein, each entry keeping the most common DNA and genes. None of the V and J calls come from the authors' own analysis; TCRdb made them. For this sample there are roughly 1,700,000 distinct CDR3 sequences; 28% appear just once. The ten most abundant clones make up roughly 8% of the sample.

This entry belongs to a study of blood T cells in healthy people across ages (dated by TCRdb to about 2015). Background on the whole study: In model experiments, template switching captured about one uniquely barcoded TCR beta cDNA molecule for every two T cells. The study analyzed two additional independent replicas of 1 million unique cDNA reads from the same blood draw for two donors, one aged 18 to 30 and one aged 80 or older. Using deep sequencing normalized with unique cDNA molecular identifiers, the study measured how TCR beta repertoire diversity changes with age. Donors of different ages were randomly distributed across sequencing lanes to avoid experimental bias. The donors were divided into four age groups: young (average approximately 15 years), middle-aged (approximately 39), aged (roughly 66) and long-lived (about 79). Summary of the overall study and its limitations: A strong correlation was found between observed TCR beta diversity and the percentage of naive T cells measured by flow cytometry. The CMV infection status of donors was not known, potentially confounding age-related changes in expanded clonotypes. Bulk unsorted PBMC profiling prevented conclusive comparison of naive and antigen-experienced compartments. Estimates of total diversity based on one million sequenced T cells were regarded as lower bounds and as underestimates. As age increased, observed TCR beta diversity per million T cells dropped in a roughly linear way, and a significant reduction was already evident by age roughly 40. Compared with the aged group, more naive CD4+ T cells, fewer expanded clones and increased TCR diversity were shown by the long-lived group, suggesting age selection.

The roughly 39 donors, aged roughly 6 to 90 years, were systemically healthy Caucasian individuals from Russia. Each donor gave roughly 9 milliliters of peripheral blood, drawn into EDTA-treated Vacutainer tubes. Ficoll-Paque density-gradient centrifugation was used to isolate PBMCs, with at least 7 million obtained per sample. Total RNA was extracted from PBMCs with Trizol reagent, with at least 5 micrograms obtained per sample. For every donor, flow cytometry on a PBMC aliquot measured the percentage of naive CD45RAhigh/CD27high T cells. Inclusive of the bounding cysteine and phenylalanine, the CDR3 is 13 residues long. CDR3 DNA is the only sequence kept; it has 39 bases, read in frame from the first base. CDR1 SQVTM and CDR2 ANQGSEA were looked up in the germline V gene. At the junction V is shortened by 6 bases and J by 5 bases; bases outside the gene matches: 6.

This chain joins TRBV29-1 to TRBJ2-1; 8 bases in the junction line up with TRBD1. The sample consisted of blood. This clonotype was obtained from a woman in her twenties or thirties in good health. The nucleotide sequence reads TGCAGCGTGCGGACAGGGTCCGACAATGAGCAGTTCTTC. Its protein is CSVRTGSDNEQFF.